This T cell receptor beta chain was observed in a study of neurological immune-mediated disorders. Overall study results and limits: The most TCR clonal expansion was seen in HTLV-1-associated myelopathy, and the least was seen in multiple sclerosis, which fell below healthy controls.

Unsorted libraries came from 2 million PBMCs stored at -80 °C. This clonotype was observed many times. Its antigen is currently unknown. 5'RACE generated cDNA with 10-nucleotide random UMIs. TCRdb re-called the 5' RACE reads with MiXCR, one entry per CDR3 protein. Of fewer than 25,000 distinct CDR3 sequences listed, around 9.3% were seen once; the top ten hold approximately 21%. The CDR3 is made up of 13 amino acids. The V and J ends lost 0 bases and 11 bases respectively, with 13 bases between them. The germline V gene has CDR1 LGHDT and CDR2 YNNKEL (reference sequence). The sequencing sample was made of PBMCs. This rearrangement joins TRBV3-1 to TRBJ1-1; D not resolved. The TCR comes from a woman aged 60-75 years with HTLV-1-associated myelopathy (HAM/TSP). CDR3 protein: CASSQDLRVRAFF. CDR3 in DNA: TGTGCCAGCAGCCAAGATCTTCGGGTGCGGGCTTTCTTT.